One and the same sample provided the 5 T cell receptor beta chains below, sequenced in a study of human T cells and chemical hapten exposure. The time point: patch test 1, 2 weeks after DPC sensitization. The treatment: therapeutic diphenylcyclopropenone sensitization with weekly scalp DPC. TCRdb passed the RACE reads through MiXCR, listing each CDR3 protein once. The sample has roughly 160,000 distinct CDR3 sequences, 14% seen once. The material sequenced was whole blood, taken in connection with sensitization to the hapten diphenylcyclopropenone (DPC). The source of these receptors is a woman between 25 and 40 years old with alopecia areata. Some clones in this sample may be carry-over from other donors' samples.

This clonotype was counted once. It may be a read error: a sequence one base away is much more abundant. The V gene is TRBV7-6, the J gene TRBJ2-1, with a possible D match to TRBD1 (6 bases). V lost 2 bases and J lost 8, with 10 bases in between. This CDR3 region has 13 residues. Germline assignment: CDR1 SGHVS and CDR2 FNYEAQ. CDR3 region: CASSLTGIDEQFF. CDR3 nucleotide sequence: TGTGCCAGCAGCTTAACAGGGATCGATGAGCAGTTCTTC.

This clonotype was recorded many times. The chain employs TRBV20-1 and TRBJ2-1; weak D call: TRBD2 (7 bases). Trimming removed 3 bases from V and 7 bases from J, with 13 bases in between. The CDR3 runs 13 residues. Per germline, CDR1 DFQATT and CDR2 SNEGSKA (reference sequence). The CDR3 nucleotides are TGCAGTGCTAGCGGGGGGCCGAGTAATGAGCAGTTCTTC. Protein sequence: CSASGGPSNEQFF.

This clonotype came up a few times. This chain connects TRBV28 to TRBJ1-1, with D uncertain. V lost 10 bases, J lost 4 bases, and 13 bases lay in between. The CDR3 covers 12 residues. Germline CDR1 MDHEN, CDR2 SYDVKM. CDR3 loop: CAITGISTEAFF. The CDR3 DNA reads TGTGCCATCACGGGGATTAGCACTGAAGCTTTCTTT.

This clonotype was recorded a few times. Here the CDR3 DNA reads TGCGCCAGCAGTGAGTTTAAGGGACGGACTGAAGCTTTCTTT. Translated: CASSEFKGRTEAFF. The chain links TRBV10-2 to TRBJ1-1; possible D gene TRBD1, 5 bases. CDR1 is WSHSY, CDR2 SAAADI, per germline. Deletions cut 1 base from V and 5 bases from J, with 11 bases between. The CDR3 spans 14 residues.

This clonotype was counted at least ten times. The chain combines TRBV28 with TRBJ1-4; the D gene is possibly TRBD1 (5 bases). Trimming pared 6 bases from V and 7 bases from J, leaving 15 bases between. This CDR3 is built from 14 residues. Per germline, CDR1 MDHEN and CDR2 SYDVKM. The CDR3 DNA reads as TGTGCCAGCAGCGAACCGGGACGGGGTGAAAAACTGTTTTTT. Its translation: CASSEPGRGEKLFF.